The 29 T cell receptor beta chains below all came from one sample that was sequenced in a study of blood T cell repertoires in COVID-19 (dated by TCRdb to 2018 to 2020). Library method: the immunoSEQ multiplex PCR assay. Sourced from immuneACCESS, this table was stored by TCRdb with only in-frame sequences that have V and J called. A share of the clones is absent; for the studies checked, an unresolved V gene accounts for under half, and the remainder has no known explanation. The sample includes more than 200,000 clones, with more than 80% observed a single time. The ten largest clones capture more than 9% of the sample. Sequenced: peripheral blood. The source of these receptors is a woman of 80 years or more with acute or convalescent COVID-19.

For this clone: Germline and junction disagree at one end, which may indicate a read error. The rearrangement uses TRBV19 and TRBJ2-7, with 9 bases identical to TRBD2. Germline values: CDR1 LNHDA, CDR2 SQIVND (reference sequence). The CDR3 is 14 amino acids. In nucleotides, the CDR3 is TGTGCGAGTAGGCGGACTAGCGATTCCTACGAGCAGTACTTC. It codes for CASRRTSDSYEQYF.

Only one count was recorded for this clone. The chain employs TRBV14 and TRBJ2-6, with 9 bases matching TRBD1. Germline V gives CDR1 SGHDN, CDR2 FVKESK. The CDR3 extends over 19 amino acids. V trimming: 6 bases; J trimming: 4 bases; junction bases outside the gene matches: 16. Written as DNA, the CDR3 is TGTGCCAGCAGGCCCCCGAGACAGGGGGGGGGCGCCGGGGCCAACGTCCTGACTTTC. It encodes CASRPPRQGGGAGANVLTF.

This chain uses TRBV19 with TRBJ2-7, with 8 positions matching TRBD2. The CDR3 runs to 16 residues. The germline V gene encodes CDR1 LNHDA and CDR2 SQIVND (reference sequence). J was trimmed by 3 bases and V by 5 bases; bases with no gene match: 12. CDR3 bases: TGTGCCAGTAGTTCAGGGGTAGCGGGACCAGACTACGAGCAGTACTTC. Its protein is CASSSGVAGPDYEQYF.

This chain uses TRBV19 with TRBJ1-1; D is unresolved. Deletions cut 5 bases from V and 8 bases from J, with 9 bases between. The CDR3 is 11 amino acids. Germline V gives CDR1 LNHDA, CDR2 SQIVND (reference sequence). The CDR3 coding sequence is TGTGCCAGTAGTGCAGGCCCGGAAGCTTTCTTT. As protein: CASSAGPEAFF.

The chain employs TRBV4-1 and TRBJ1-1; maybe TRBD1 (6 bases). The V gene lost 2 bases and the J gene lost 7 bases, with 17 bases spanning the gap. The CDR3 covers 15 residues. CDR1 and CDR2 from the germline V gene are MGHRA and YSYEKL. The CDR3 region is CASSQPGQVSLEAFF. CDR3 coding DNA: TGCGCCAGCAGCCAACCGGGACAAGTGAGCCTTGAAGCTTTCTTT.

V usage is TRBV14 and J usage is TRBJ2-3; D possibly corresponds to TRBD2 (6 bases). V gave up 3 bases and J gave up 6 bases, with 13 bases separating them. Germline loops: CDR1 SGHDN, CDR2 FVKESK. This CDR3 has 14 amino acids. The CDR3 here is CASSHYRAGDTQYF. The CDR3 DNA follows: TGTGCCAGCAGCCACTACCGGGCGGGGGATACGCAGTATTTT.

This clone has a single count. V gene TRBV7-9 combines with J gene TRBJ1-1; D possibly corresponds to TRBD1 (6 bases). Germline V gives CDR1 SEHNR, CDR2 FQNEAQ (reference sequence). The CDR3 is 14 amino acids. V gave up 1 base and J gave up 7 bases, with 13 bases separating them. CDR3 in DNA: TGTGCCAGCAGCTTAGTAGGGGGTCTTAGTGAAGCTTTCTTT. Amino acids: CASSLVGGLSEAFF.

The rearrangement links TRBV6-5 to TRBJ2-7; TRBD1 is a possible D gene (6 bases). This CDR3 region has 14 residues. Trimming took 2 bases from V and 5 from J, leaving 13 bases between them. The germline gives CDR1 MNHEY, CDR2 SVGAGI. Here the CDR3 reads CASSYAGQSHEQYF. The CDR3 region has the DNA TGTGCCAGCAGTTACGCCGGACAGTCCCACGAGCAGTACTTC.

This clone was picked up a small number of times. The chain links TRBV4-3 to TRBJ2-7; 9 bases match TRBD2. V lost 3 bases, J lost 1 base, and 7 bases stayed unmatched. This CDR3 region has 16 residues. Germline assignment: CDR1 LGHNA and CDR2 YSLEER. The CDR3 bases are TGCGCCAGCAGCCAGGCCGGGACTAGCCCGTCCTACGAGCAGTACTTC. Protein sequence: CASSQAGTSPSYEQYF.

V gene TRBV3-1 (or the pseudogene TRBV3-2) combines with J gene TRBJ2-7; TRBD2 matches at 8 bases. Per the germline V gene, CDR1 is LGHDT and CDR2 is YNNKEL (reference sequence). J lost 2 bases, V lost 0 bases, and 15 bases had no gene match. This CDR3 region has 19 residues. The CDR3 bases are TGTGCCAGCAGCCAAGAAGGGGTGAGCAGCGGGGGAGTAACCTACGAGCAGTACTTC. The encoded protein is CASSQEGVSSGGVTYEQYF.

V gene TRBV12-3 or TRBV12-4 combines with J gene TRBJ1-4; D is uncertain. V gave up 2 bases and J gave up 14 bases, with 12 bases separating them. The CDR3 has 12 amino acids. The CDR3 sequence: CASSLSGSGLFF. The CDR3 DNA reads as TGTGCCAGCAGTTTATCAGGCAGTGGGCTGTTTTTT.

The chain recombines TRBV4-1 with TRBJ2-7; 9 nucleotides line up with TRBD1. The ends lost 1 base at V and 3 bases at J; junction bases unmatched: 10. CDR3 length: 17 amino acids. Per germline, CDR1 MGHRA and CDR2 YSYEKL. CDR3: CASSQGDRVSSGYEQYF. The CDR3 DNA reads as TGCGCCAGCAGCCAAGGGGACAGGGTGAGTAGCGGCTACGAGCAGTACTTC.

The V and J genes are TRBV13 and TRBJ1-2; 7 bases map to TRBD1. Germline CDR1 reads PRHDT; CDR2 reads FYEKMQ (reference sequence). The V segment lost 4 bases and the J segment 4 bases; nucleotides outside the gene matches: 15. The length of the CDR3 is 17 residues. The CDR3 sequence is CASSSTPSGTEAYGYTF. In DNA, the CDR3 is TGTGCCAGCAGCTCCACGCCATCCGGGACAGAAGCCTATGGCTACACCTTC.

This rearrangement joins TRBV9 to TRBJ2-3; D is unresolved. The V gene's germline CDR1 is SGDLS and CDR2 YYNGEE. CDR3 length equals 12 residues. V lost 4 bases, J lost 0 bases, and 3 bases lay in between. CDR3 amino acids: CASSLSTDTQYF. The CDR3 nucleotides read TGTGCCAGCAGCTTAAGCACAGATACGCAGTATTTT.

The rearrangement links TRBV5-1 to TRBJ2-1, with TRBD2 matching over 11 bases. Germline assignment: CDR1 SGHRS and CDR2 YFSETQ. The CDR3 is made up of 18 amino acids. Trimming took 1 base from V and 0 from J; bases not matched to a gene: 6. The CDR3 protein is CASSLTLAGASSYNEQFF. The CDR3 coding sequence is TGCGCCAGCAGCTTGACACTAGCGGGAGCGAGCTCCTACAATGAGCAGTTCTTC.

DNA of the CDR3: TGTGCCAGTAGAGGGGGCAGCTCATTTTTCTTTAGGGCCAACGTCCTGACTTTC. Protein: CASRGGSSFFFRANVLTF. The chain uses TRBV19 and TRBJ2-6; 7 bases map to TRBD1. Germline CDR1 and CDR2: LNHDA and SQIVND (reference sequence). Trimming cost V 6 bases and J 5 bases; bases outside gene matches: 16. The CDR3 covers 18 residues.

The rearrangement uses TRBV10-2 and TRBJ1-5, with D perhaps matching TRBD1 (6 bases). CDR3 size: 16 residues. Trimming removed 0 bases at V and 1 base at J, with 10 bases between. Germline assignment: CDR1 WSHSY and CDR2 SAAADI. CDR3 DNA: TGCGCCAGCAGTGAGTCCCCAGGGGTAAGCAATCAGCCCCAGCATTTT. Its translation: CASSESPGVSNQPQHF.

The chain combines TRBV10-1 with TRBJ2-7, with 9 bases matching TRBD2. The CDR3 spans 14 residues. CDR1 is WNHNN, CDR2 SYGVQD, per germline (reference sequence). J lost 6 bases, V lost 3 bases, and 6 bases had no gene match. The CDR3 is CASSERTSVGEQYF. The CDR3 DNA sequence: TGCGCCAGCAGTGAAAGGACTAGCGTTGGCGAGCAGTACTTC.

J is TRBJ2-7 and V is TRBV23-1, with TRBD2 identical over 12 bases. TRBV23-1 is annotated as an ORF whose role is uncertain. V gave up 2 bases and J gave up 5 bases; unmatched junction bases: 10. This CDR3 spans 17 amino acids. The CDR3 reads CASSQGVLAGGPHEQYF. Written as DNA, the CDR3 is TGCGCCAGCAGTCAAGGCGTCCTAGCGGGAGGGCCCCACGAGCAGTACTTC.

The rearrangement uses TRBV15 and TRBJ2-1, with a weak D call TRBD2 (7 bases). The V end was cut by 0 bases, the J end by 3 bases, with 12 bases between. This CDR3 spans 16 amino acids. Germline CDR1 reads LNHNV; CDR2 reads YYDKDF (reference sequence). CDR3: CATSRDGGGGYNEQFF. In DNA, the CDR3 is TGTGCCACCAGCAGAGATGGGGGAGGGGGCTACAATGAGCAGTTCTTC.

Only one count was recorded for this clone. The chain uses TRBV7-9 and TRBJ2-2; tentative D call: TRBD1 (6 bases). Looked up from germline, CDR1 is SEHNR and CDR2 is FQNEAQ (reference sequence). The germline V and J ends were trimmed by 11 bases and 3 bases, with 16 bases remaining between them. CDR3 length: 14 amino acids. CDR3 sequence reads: CAVKGAGDTGELFF. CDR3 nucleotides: TGTGCCGTCAAGGGAGCAGGGGACACCGGGGAGCTGTTTTTT.

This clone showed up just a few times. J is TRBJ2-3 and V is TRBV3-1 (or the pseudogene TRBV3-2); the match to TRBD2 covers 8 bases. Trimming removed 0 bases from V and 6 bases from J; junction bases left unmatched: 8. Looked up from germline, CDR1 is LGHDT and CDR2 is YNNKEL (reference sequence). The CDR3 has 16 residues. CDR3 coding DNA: TGTGCCAGCAGCCAAGATGTTGCGGGAGGAGGGGATACGCAGTATTTT. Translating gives CASSQDVAGGGDTQYF.

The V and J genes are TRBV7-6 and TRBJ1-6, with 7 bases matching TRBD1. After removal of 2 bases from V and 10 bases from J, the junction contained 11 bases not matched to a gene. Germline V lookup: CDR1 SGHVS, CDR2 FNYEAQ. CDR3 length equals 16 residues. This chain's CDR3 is CASSLSLTGEESPLHF. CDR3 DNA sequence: TGTGCCAGCAGCTTATCTCTAACAGGGGAAGAGTCACCCCTCCACTTT.

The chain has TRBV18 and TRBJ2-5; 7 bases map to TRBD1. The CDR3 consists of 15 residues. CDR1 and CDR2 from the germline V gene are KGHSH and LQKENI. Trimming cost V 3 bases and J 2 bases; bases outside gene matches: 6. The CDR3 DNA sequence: TGTGCCAGCTCACCCCCTCGCAGGGGGCAAGAGACCCAGTACTTC. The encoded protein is CASSPPRRGQETQYF. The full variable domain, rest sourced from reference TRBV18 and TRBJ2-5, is NAGVMQNPRHLVRRRGQEARLRCSPMKGHSHVYWYRQLPEEGLKFMVYLQKENIIDESGMPKERFSAEFPKEGPSILRIQQVVRGDSAAYFCASSPPRRGQETQYFGPGTRLLVL.

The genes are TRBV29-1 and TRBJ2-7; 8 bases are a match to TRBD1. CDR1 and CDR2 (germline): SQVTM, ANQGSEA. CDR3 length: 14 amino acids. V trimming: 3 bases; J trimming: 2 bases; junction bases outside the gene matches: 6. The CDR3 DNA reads TGCAGCGTTGATAGGGGGACAGGAGCCTACGAGCAGTACTTC. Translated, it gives CSVDRGTGAYEQYF.

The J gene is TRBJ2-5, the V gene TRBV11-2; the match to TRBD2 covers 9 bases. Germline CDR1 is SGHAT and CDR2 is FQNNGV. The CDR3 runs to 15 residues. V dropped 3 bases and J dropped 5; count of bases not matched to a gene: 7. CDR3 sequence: CASSLARGGLETQYF. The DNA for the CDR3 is TGTGCCAGCAGCTTGGCGCGGGGGGGCCTCGAGACCCAGTACTTC. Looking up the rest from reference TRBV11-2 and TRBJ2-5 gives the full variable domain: EAGVAQSPRYKIIEKRQSVAFWCNPISGHATLYWYQQILGQGPKLLIQFQNNGVVDDSQLPKDRFSAERLKGVDSTLKIQPAKLEDSAVYLCASSLARGGLETQYFGPGTRLLVL.

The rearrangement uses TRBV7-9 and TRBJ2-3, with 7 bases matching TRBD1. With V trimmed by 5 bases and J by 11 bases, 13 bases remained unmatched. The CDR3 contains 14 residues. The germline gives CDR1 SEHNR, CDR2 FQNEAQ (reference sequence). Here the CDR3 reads CASSPRTGPTEQYF. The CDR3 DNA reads TGTGCCAGCAGCCCACGGACAGGACCGACAGAGCAGTATTTT.

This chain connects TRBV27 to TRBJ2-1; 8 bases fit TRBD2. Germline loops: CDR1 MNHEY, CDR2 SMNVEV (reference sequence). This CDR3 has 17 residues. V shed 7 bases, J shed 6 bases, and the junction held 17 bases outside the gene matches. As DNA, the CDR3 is TGTGCCAGCACCTCCCGGACTAGCCCAATGTCGATCAATGAGCAGTTCTTC. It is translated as CASTSRTSPMSINEQFF.

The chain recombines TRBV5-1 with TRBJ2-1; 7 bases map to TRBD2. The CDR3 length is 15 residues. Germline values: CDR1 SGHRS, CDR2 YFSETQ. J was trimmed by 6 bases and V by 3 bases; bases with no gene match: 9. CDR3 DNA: TGCGCCAGCAGCTCACTAGGTGGGGGGGGCAATGAGCAGTTCTTC. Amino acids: CASSSLGGGGNEQFF.